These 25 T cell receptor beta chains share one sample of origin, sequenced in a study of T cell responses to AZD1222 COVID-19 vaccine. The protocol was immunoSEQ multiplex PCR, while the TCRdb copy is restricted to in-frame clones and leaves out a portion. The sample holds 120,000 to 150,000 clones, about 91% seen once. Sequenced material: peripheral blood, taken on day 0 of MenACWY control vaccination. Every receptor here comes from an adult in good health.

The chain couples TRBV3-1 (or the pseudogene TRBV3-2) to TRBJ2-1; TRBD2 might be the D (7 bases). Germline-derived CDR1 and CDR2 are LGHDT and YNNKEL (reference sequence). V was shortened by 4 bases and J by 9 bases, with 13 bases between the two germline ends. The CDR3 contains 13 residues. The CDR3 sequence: CASSPGGRVEQFF. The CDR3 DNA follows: TGTGCCAGCAGCCCCGGGGGGCGCGTTGAGCAGTTCTTC.

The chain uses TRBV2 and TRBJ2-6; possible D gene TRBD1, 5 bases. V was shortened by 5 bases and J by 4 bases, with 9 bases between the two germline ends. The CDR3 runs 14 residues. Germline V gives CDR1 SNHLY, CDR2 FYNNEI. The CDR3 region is CASSSRVGANVLTF. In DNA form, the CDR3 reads TGTGCCAGCAGTTCCAGGGTGGGGGCCAACGTCCTGACTTTC. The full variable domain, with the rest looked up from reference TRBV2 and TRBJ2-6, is EPEVTQTPSHQVTQMGQEVILRCVPISNHLYFYWYRQILGQKVEFLVSFYNNEISEKSEIFDDQFSVERPDGSNFTLKIRSTKLEDSAMYFCASSSRVGANVLTFGAGSRLTVL.

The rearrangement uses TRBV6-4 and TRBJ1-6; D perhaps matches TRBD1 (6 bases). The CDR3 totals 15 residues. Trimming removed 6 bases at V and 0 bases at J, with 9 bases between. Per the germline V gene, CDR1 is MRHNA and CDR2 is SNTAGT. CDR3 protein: CASSPGASYNSPLHF. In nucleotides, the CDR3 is TGTGCCAGCAGCCCAGGGGCCTCCTATAATTCACCCCTCCACTTT.

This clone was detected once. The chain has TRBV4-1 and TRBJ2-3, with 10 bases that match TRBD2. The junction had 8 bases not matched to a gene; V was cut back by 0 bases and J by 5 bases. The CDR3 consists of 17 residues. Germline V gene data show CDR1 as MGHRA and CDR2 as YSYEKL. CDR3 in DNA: TGCGCCAGCAGCCAAGAGGCAGCGGGAGGGCCGAGAGATACGCAGTATTTT. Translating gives CASSQEAAGGPRDTQYF.

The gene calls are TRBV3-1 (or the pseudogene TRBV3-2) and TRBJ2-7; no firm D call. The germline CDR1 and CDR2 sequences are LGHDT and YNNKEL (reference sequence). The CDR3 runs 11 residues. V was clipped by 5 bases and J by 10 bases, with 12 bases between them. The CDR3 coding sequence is TGTGCCAGCAGCTCCGGGCCAGGTCAGTACTTC. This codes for CASSSGPGQYF.

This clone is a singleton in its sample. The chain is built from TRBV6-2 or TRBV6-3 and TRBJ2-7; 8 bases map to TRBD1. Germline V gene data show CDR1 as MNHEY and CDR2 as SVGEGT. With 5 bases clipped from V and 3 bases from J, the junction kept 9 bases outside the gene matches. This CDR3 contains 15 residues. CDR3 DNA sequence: TGTGCCAGCAGTCATCAGGGGGCGAAGTTCTACGAGCAGTACTTC. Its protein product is CASSHQGAKFYEQYF.

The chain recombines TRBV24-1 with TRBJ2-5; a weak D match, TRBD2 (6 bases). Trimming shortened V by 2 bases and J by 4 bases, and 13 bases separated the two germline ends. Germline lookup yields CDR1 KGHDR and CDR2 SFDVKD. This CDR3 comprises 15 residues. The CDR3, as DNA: TGTGCCACCAGTGATTCCCGGCTTAGCGGAGAGACCCAGTACTTC. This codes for CATSDSRLSGETQYF.

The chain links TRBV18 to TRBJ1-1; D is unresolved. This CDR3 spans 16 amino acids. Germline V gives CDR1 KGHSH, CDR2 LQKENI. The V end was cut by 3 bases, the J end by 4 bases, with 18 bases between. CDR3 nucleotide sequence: TGTGCCAGCTCACCGGGGAACATGAATACGGGCACTGAAGCTTTCTTT. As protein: CASSPGNMNTGTEAFF. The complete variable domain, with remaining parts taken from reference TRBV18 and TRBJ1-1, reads NAGVMQNPRHLVRRRGQEARLRCSPMKGHSHVYWYRQLPEEGLKFMVYLQKENIIDESGMPKERFSAEFPKEGPSILRIQQVVRGDSAAYFCASSPGNMNTGTEAFFGQGTRLTVV.

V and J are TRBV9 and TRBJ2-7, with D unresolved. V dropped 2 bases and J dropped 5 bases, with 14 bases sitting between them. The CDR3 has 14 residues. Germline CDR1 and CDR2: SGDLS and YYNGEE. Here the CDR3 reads CASSVGYTINEQYF. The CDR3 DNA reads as TGTGCCAGCAGCGTTGGCTACACGATCAACGAGCAGTACTTC.

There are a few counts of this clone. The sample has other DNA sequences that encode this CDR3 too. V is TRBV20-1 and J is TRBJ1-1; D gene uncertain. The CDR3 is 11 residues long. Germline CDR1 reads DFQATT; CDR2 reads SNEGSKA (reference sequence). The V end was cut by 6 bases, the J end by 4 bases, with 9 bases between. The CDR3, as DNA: TGCAGTGCGAGCCGGGGCACTGAAGCTTTCTTT. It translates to CSASRGTEAFF.

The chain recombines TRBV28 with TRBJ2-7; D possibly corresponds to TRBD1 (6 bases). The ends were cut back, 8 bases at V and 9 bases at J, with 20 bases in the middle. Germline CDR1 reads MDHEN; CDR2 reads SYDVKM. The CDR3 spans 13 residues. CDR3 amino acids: CASSTTGKIGQYF. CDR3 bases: TGTGCCAGCTCTACTACAGGGAAAATTGGGCAGTACTTC.

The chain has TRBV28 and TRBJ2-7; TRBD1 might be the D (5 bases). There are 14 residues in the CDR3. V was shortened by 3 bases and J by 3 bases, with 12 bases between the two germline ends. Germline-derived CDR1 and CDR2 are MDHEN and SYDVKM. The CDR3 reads CASSFLADSYEQYF. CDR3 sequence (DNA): TGTGCCAGCAGTTTCTTGGCAGACAGCTACGAGCAGTACTTC.

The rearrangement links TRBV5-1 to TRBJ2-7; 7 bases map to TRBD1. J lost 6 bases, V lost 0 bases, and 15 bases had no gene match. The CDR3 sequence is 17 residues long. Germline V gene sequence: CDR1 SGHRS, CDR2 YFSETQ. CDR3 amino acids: CASSLGGQVTYQSEQYF. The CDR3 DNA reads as TGCGCCAGCAGCTTGGGTGGACAGGTCACCTACCAATCCGAGCAGTACTTC.

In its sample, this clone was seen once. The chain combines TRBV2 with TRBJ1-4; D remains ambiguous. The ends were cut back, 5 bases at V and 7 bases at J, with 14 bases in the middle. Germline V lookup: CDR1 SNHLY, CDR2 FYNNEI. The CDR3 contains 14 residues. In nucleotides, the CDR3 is TGTGCCAGCAGTTCGTGGGGTAGTAGTGAAAAACTGTTTTTT. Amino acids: CASSSWGSSEKLFF.

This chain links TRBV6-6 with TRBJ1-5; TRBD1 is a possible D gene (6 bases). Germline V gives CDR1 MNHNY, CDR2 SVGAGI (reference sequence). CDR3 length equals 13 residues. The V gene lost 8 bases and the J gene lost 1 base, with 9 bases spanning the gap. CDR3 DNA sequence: TGTGCCAGCTTGACAGGAAGCAATCAGCCCCAGCATTTT. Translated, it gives CASLTGSNQPQHF.

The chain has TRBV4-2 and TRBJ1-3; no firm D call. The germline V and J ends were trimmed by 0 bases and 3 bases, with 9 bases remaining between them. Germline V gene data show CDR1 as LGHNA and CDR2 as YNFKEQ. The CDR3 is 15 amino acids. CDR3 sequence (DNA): TGTGCCAGCAGCCAAGAGTGGCGGGTTGGAAACACCATATATTTT. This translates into CASSQEWRVGNTIYF.

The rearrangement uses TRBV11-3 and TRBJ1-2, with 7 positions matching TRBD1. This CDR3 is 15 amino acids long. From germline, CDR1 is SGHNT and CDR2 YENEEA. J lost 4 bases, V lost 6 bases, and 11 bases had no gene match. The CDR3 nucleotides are TGTGCCAGCAGTTTCACAGGGGATGTAGGCTATGGCTACACCTTC. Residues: CASSFTGDVGYGYTF.

The CDR3 sequence: CASSLEVRAYEQYF. The CDR3 DNA reads as TGTGCCAGCAGCTTAGAGGTCAGGGCCTACGAGCAGTACTTC. The V gene is TRBV7-2, the J gene TRBJ2-7, with a tentative D call TRBD1 (5 bases). The length of the CDR3 is 14 residues. The V gene's germline CDR1 is SGHTA and CDR2 FQGNSA. Trimming removed 1 base from V and 2 bases from J, with 9 bases in between. The full variable domain, with the rest looked up from reference TRBV7-2 and TRBJ2-7, is GAGVSQSPSNKVTEKGKDVELRCDPISGHTALYWYRQSLGQGLEFLIYFQGNSAPDKSGLPSDRFSAERTGGSVSTLTIQRTQQEDSAVYLCASSLEVRAYEQYFGPGTRLTVT.

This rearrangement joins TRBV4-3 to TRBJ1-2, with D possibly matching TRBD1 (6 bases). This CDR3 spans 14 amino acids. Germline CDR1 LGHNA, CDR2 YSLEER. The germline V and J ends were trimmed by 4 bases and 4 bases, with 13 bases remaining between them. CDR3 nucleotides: TGCGCCAGCAGCCGAGACAGGACGACCTATGGCTACACCTTC. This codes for CASSRDRTTYGYTF.

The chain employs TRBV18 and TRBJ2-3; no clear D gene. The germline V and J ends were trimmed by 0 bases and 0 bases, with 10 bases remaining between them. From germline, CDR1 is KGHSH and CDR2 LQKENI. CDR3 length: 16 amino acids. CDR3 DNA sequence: TGTGCCAGCTCACCACCGACCCGGCGCAGCACAGATACGCAGTATTTT. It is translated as CASSPPTRRSTDTQYF. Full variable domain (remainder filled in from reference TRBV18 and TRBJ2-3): NAGVMQNPRHLVRRRGQEARLRCSPMKGHSHVYWYRQLPEEGLKFMVYLQKENIIDESGMPKERFSAEFPKEGPSILRIQQVVRGDSAAYFCASSPPTRRSTDTQYFGPGTRLTVL.

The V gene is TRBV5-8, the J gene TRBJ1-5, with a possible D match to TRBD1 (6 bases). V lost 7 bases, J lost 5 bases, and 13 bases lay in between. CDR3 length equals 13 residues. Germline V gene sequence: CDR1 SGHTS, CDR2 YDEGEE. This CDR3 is CASPGRGDQPQHF. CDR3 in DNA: TGTGCCAGCCCTGGCAGGGGAGATCAGCCCCAGCATTTT.

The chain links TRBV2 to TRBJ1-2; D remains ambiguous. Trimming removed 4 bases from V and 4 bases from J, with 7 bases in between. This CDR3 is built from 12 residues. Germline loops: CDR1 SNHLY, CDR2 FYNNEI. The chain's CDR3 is CASSVGRYGYTF. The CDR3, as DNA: TGTGCCAGCAGTGTAGGCCGCTATGGCTACACCTTC.

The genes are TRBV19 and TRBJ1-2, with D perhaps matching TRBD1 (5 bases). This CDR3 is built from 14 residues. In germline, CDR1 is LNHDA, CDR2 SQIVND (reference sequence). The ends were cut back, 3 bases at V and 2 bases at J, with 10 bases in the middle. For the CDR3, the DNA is TGTGCCAGTAGTATGGCCGGGGCGAACTATGGCTACACCTTC. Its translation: CASSMAGANYGYTF.

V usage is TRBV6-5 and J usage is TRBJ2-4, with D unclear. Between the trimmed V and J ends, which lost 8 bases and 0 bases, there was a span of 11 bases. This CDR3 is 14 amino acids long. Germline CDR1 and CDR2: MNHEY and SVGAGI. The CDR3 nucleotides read TGTGCCAGCGGGTTACAGCTAGCCAAAAACATTCAGTACTTC. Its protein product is CASGLQLAKNIQYF.

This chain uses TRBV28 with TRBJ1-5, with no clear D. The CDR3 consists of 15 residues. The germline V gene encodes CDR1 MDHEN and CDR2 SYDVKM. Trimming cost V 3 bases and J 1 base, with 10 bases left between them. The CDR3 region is CASSFRSGSNQPQHF. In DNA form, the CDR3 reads TGTGCCAGCAGTTTCCGCAGTGGGAGCAATCAGCCCCAGCATTTT.